These 4 T cell receptor beta chains were all obtained from the same sample, sequenced in a study of cytomegalovirus exposure and HLA in healthy donors. The PCR employed 60 Vbeta primers together with 13 Jbeta primers. Using immunoSEQ multiplex PCR, the repertoire was profiled, and TCRdb retains in-frame clones only, with some absent. Among about 140,000 clones, 79% were seen once, and the ten largest hold approximately 0.9%. Sequenced material: PBMCs. These receptor sequences come from a man in his late teens or twenties in good health and CMV-seronegative.

The V and J genes are TRBV9 and TRBJ2-1; D remains ambiguous. Germline CDR1 SGDLS, CDR2 YYNGEE. The CDR3 has 15 residues. V dropped 4 bases and J dropped 0 bases, with 11 bases sitting between them. The CDR3 protein is CASSQTASSYNEQFF. The CDR3 DNA sequence: TGTGCCAGCAGCCAAACAGCCAGCTCCTACAATGAGCAGTTCTTC.

The CDR3 nucleotides are TGTGCCAGCAGCCAAGAGGTTCGGGTCGGGGAGCTGTTTTTT. Protein: CASSQEVRVGELFF. This chain links TRBV14 with TRBJ2-2; D unclear. V lost 0 bases, J lost 7 bases, and 9 bases lay in between. From germline, CDR1 is SGHDN and CDR2 FVKESK. This CDR3 contains 14 residues.

This clone was counted once. This sequence joins TRBV18 and TRBJ1-1; D is unclear. Germline assignment: CDR1 KGHSH and CDR2 LQKENI. CDR3 length: 13 residues. With 2 bases removed from V and 0 bases from J, the gap between germline ends came to 4 bases. The CDR3 nucleotides read TGTGCCAGCTCACCATCGGTGAACACTGAAGCTTTCTTT. This translates into CASSPSVNTEAFF.

This sequence joins TRBV9 and TRBJ2-1; 9 nucleotides match TRBD1. The CDR3 sequence is 16 residues long. V gave up 3 bases and J gave up 9 bases; unmatched junction bases: 13. Germline lookup yields CDR1 SGDLS and CDR2 YYNGEE. The CDR3 reads CASSDRPGQGSIEQFF. Written as DNA, the CDR3 is TGTGCCAGCAGCGACCGACCGGGACAGGGTAGCATTGAGCAGTTCTTC.